This passage covers 8 T cell receptor beta chains from one sample sequenced in a study of blood T cell repertoires in COVID-19. The method was immunoSEQ multiplex PCR; TCRdb's version includes in-frame clones alone and lacks a portion of them. The repertoire includes about 160,000 clones, around 80% of them detected once, and roughly 18% sits in the top ten. The sequencing sample was made of peripheral blood. These receptors were obtained from a woman older than 75 with acute or convalescent COVID-19.

This sequence joins TRBV27 and TRBJ2-2, with 9 positions matching TRBD1. Germline trimming cut 5 bases from V and 6 bases from J; bases unmatched to any gene: 4. The length of the CDR3 is 14 residues. Germline lookup yields CDR1 MNHEY and CDR2 SMNVEV (reference sequence). The CDR3 nucleotides are TGTGCCAGCAGTCAAAGACAGGGGGCCGGGGAGCTGTTTTTT. It yields the protein CASSQRQGAGELFF.

CDR3 region: CSASPGAGGETQYF. DNA for the CDR3: TGCAGTGCTAGTCCAGGGGCAGGGGGAGAGACCCAGTACTTC. This chain joins TRBV20-1 and TRBJ2-5; 7 nucleotides align to TRBD1. The CDR3 contains 14 residues. V was pared by 3 bases and J by 4 bases, with 8 bases of the junction left unmatched. The germline V gene has CDR1 DFQATT and CDR2 SNEGSKA (reference sequence).

This chain connects TRBV5-1 to TRBJ2-7; D is uncertain. V was cut by 4 bases and J by 7 bases, with 18 bases left in between. The length of the CDR3 is 14 residues. The germline gives CDR1 SGHRS, CDR2 YFSETQ. CDR3 sequence: CASSPGSTLTEQYF. The CDR3 nucleotides are TGCGCCAGCAGCCCGGGTAGCACTCTTACGGAGCAGTACTTC.

The J gene is TRBJ2-1, the V gene TRBV18, with 9 bases that match TRBD1. The CDR3 length is 16 residues. J gave up 0 bases and V 0 bases, and 0 bases lay outside the gene matches. CDR1 and CDR2 (germline): KGHSH, LQKENI. The CDR3 DNA follows: TGTGCCAGCTCACCACCGGGACAGGGCTCCTACAATGAGCAGTTCTTC. Translated, it gives CASSPPGQGSYNEQFF.

The rearrangement uses TRBV24-1 and TRBJ1-2, with TRBD1 as a possible D gene (5 bases). Trimming cost V 5 bases and J 6 bases, with 18 bases left between them. The CDR3 is 15 amino acids. CDR1 KGHDR and CDR2 SFDVKD come from the germline V gene. CDR3 sequence reads: CATSAGPLGRDGYTF. The DNA for the CDR3 is TGTGCCACCAGTGCGGGCCCGCTCGGCAGGGATGGCTACACCTTC.

The chain couples TRBV18 to TRBJ1-2, with 9 bases fitting TRBD1. Germline V lookup: CDR1 KGHSH, CDR2 LQKENI. V gave up 6 bases and J gave up 6 bases; unmatched junction bases: 11. The CDR3 is made up of 15 amino acids. The CDR3 DNA sequence: TGTGCCAGCTCCCCGGGACAGGGACATCTCGATGGCTACACCTTC. Translating it yields CASSPGQGHLDGYTF.

This clone occurred a few times. The chain has TRBV4-1 and TRBJ1-4; possibly TRBD1 for D (6 bases). Germline V gene data show CDR1 as MGHRA and CDR2 as YSYEKL. CDR3 length equals 15 residues. V gave up 1 base and J gave up 5 bases, with 11 bases separating them. The CDR3 DNA reads TGCGCCAGCAGCCAAGTACAGGGTGTGAATGAAAAACTGTTTTTT. Translating gives CASSQVQGVNEKLFF.

The genes are TRBV28 and TRBJ2-7; D gene unclear. The V end lost 5 bases, the J end lost 6 bases, and 8 bases lay between the germline ends. CDR1 MDHEN and CDR2 SYDVKM come from the germline V gene. This CDR3 has 11 amino acids. The chain's CDR3 is CASSRRFEQYF. The CDR3, as DNA: TGTGCCAGCAGTCGGCGGTTCGAGCAGTACTTC.